The source of this TCR beta chain is a study of shared clonotypes between healthy human individuals. Sequenced by immunoSEQ multiplex PCR; TCRdb stores in-frame clones only, minus some. Of a few hundred thousand clones in the sample, around 74% were seen once. In this sample, this clone turned up a few times. This receptor was identified in a man aged 25 to 40 in good health. Source material: memory CD4+ T cells sorted from blood. The subset: CD45RA-negative fraction.

CDR3 amino acids: CSVQTKEQFF. In DNA form, the CDR3 reads TGCAGCGTCCAGACGAAGGAGCAGTTCTTC. V usage is TRBV29-1 and J usage is TRBJ2-1; D unclear. The CDR3 loop spans 10 amino acids. The V end was cut by 6 bases, the J end by 10 bases, with 10 bases between. Per germline, CDR1 SQVTM and CDR2 ANQGSEA.